A single sample is the source of the 17 T cell receptor beta chains below, sequenced in a study of technical replicates of blood from several donors. Profiled with immunoSEQ multiplex PCR; TCRdb holds only in-frame clones, not every one. The sample holds about 76,000 clones; roughly 94% are singletons and the top ten take 0.3% to 0.45%. The sequencing input was T cells isolated from PBMCs. These TCRs come from a human donor in good health.

V usage is TRBV25-1 and J usage is TRBJ1-1, with D maybe TRBD1 (5 bases). Trimming pared 4 bases from V and 1 base from J, leaving 7 bases between. The length of the CDR3 is 13 residues. The germline CDR1 and CDR2 sequences are MGHDK and SYGVNS. In DNA, the CDR3 is TGTGCCAGCAGTGTTACAGGGAACACTGAAGCTTTCTTT. The encoded protein is CASSVTGNTEAFF.

This clone was seen once. This sequence joins TRBV4-3 and TRBJ2-2, with D hard to call. Trimming stripped 0 bases from V and 4 bases from J, with 9 bases between. This CDR3 comprises 15 residues. The germline gives CDR1 LGHNA, CDR2 YSLEER. CDR3 amino acids: CASSQDVRSTGELFF. The CDR3 DNA follows: TGCGCCAGCAGCCAAGATGTACGGAGCACCGGGGAGCTGTTTTTT.

This clone has a single count. The chain couples TRBV7-2 to TRBJ1-1, with 8 bases matching TRBD1. V lost 5 bases to trimming and J lost 4 bases; unmatched junction nucleotides: 9. The CDR3 has 15 amino acids. Germline assignment: CDR1 SGHTA and CDR2 FQGNSA. The CDR3 sequence: CASSQGARGLTEAFF. The CDR3 nucleotides are TGTGCCAGCAGCCAAGGGGCCAGGGGGCTCACTGAAGCTTTCTTT.

This rearrangement joins TRBV10-2 to TRBJ1-5; TRBD1 matches at 9 bases. Trimming took 6 bases from V and 6 from J; bases not matched to a gene: 3. The CDR3 spans 13 residues. Germline V gene lookup returns CDR1 WSHSY and CDR2 SAAADI. This CDR3 reads CASSGTGSQPQHF. The CDR3 DNA reads TGCGCCAGCAGCGGGACAGGGAGTCAGCCCCAGCATTTT.

V gene TRBV11-2 combines with J gene TRBJ2-1; D is possibly TRBD1 (6 bases). Trimming removed 5 bases from V and 10 bases from J, with 24 bases in between. CDR1 is SGHAT and CDR2 is FQNNGV in the germline V gene. This CDR3 is 16 amino acids long. The CDR3 nucleotides read TGTGCCAGCAGCCTAAGGGGGTGGGACACTAGGGGCGAGCAGTTCTTC. Translation: CASSLRGWDTRGEQFF.

This chain connects TRBV5-1 to TRBJ2-1; 12 bases agree with TRBD2. Germline V gives CDR1 SGHRS, CDR2 YFSETQ. V shed 7 bases and J 8 bases; nucleotides not matched to a gene: 7. The CDR3 length is 14 residues. CDR3 bases: TGCGCCAGCCTAGCGGGAGGGGGAATAGATGAGCAGTTCTTC. Translation gives CASLAGGGIDEQFF.

V and J are TRBV11-2 and TRBJ1-1; D might be TRBD1 (5 bases). This CDR3 contains 15 residues. Trimming removed 7 bases at V and 2 bases at J, with 17 bases between. Germline CDR1 reads SGHAT; CDR2 reads FQNNGV. Here the CDR3 DNA reads TGTGCCAGCACCATTTTAGAGGACATAAACACTGAAGCTTTCTTT. It translates to CASTILEDINTEAFF.

J is TRBJ1-4 and V is TRBV5-1; D unclear. V gave up 4 bases and J gave up 8 bases, with 21 bases separating them. This CDR3 region has 16 residues. CDR1 and CDR2 from the germline V gene are SGHRS and YFSETQ. The CDR3 is CASSPLNSGSGEKLFF. The CDR3 DNA sequence: TGCGCCAGCAGCCCCCTGAACTCAGGCTCTGGGGAAAAACTGTTTTTT. Filled out from reference TRBV5-1 and TRBJ1-4, the complete variable domain reads KAGVTQTPRYLIKTRGQQVTLSCSPISGHRSVSWYQQTPGQGLQFLFEYFSETQRNKGNFPGRFSGRQFSNSRSEMNVSTLELGDSALYLCASSPLNSGSGEKLFFGSGTQLSVL.

The chain couples TRBV4-1 to TRBJ2-7, with TRBD2 matching over 8 bases. There are 15 residues in the CDR3. Trimming removed 4 bases from V and 7 bases from J; junction bases left unmatched: 12. CDR1 and CDR2 (germline): MGHRA, YSYEKL. The CDR3: CASSPEERGRWEQYF. DNA for the CDR3: TGCGCCAGCAGCCCCGAGGAGCGGGGGCGCTGGGAGCAGTACTTC.

This clone was seen a handful of times. This chain links TRBV19 with TRBJ1-1; D remains ambiguous. Trimming removed 7 bases at V and 3 bases at J, with 12 bases between. In germline, CDR1 is LNHDA, CDR2 SQIVND (reference sequence). The CDR3 has 13 amino acids. CDR3 sequence reads: CASTLFGDTEAFF. The CDR3 DNA sequence: TGTGCCAGTACCCTGTTCGGGGACACTGAAGCTTTCTTT. Combining the CDR3 with reference TRBV19 and TRBJ1-1 gives the whole variable domain DGGITQSPKYLFRKEGQNVTLSCEQNLNHDAMYWYRQDPGQGLRLIYYSQIVNDFQKGDIAEGYSVSREKKESFPLTVTSAQKNPTAFYLCASTLFGDTEAFFGQGTRLTVV.

This clone was detected only a few times. This rearrangement joins TRBV19 to TRBJ1-1; D unclear. CDR3 size: 14 residues. Germline V gene data show CDR1 as LNHDA and CDR2 as SQIVND (reference sequence). The V and J ends lost 3 bases and 1 base respectively, with 9 bases between them. As DNA, the CDR3 is TGTGCCAGTAGTATCGGGGTAGGGAACACTGAAGCTTTCTTT. Translating gives CASSIGVGNTEAFF.

V and J are TRBV7-2 and TRBJ2-3; 9 nucleotides agree with TRBD2. Germline CDR1 SGHTA, CDR2 FQGNSA. CDR3 length equals 17 residues. J was trimmed by 8 bases and V by 1 base; bases with no gene match: 13. For the CDR3, the DNA is TGTGCCAGCAGCTTAGTTATTAGCGGGGGCCTAGCGGGTACGCAGTATTTT. Its translation is CASSLVISGGLAGTQYF.

J is TRBJ2-7 and V is TRBV21-1; TRBD1 is the table's D call, not checked against the DNA. TRBV21-1 constitutes a pseudogene. This CDR3 has 16 residues. CDR3: CASSSLIRQGTYEQYF. In nucleotides, the CDR3 is TGTGCCAGCAGCAGTCTAATCCGACAGGGTACCTACGAGCAGTACTTC.

The chain joins TRBV6-5 to TRBJ2-3; D might be TRBD1 (6 bases). This CDR3 has 13 amino acids. V dropped 7 bases and J dropped 4 bases, with 12 bases sitting between them. Germline-derived CDR1 and CDR2 are MNHEY and SVGAGI. In DNA form, the CDR3 reads TGTGCCAGCATAGGGGGAGAGGCAGATACGCAGTATTTT. It yields the protein CASIGGEADTQYF.

This rearrangement joins TRBV7-9 to TRBJ2-7; 9 bases are a match to TRBD1. This CDR3 comprises 14 residues. Germline CDR1 and CDR2: SEHNR and FQNEAQ (reference sequence). V was pared by 5 bases and J by 7 bases, with 9 bases of the junction left unmatched. The CDR3 DNA reads TGTGCCAGCAGCCCTGGGACAGGGAGTTTTGAGCAGTACTTC. Translation gives CASSPGTGSFEQYF. Supplemented by reference TRBV7-9 and TRBJ2-7, the full variable domain reads DTGVSQNPRHKITKRGQNVTFRCDPISEHNRLYWYRQTLGQGPEFLTYFQNEAQLEKSRLLSDRFSAERPKGSFSTLEIQRTEQGDSAMYLCASSPGTGSFEQYFGPGTRLTVT.

The rearrangement joins TRBV4-3 to TRBJ2-7; D possibly corresponds to TRBD1 (5 bases). Germline V gene sequence: CDR1 LGHNA, CDR2 YSLEER. The CDR3 runs 13 residues. Trimming removed 2 bases at V and 4 bases at J, with 9 bases between. The CDR3 region is CASSQSQGYEQYF. In nucleotides, the CDR3 is TGCGCCAGCAGCCAATCTCAGGGATACGAGCAGTACTTC.

This chain uses TRBV28 with TRBJ2-6, with D possibly matching TRBD2 (5 bases). CDR3 length equals 15 residues. The ends were cut back, 2 bases at V and 4 bases at J, with 9 bases in the middle. Germline loops: CDR1 MDHEN, CDR2 SYDVKM. DNA of the CDR3: TGTGCCAGCAGTTTAGGCGGGCCCGGGGCCAACGTCCTGACTTTC. Translation gives CASSLGGPGANVLTF.